The TCR beta chain described here comes from a study of blood T cell repertoires in COVID-19. At the level of the study: T cells, B-cell-depleted T cells, or PBMCs provided the cDNA or gDNA that served as material.

Germline-derived CDR1 and CDR2 are SEHNR and FQNEAQ (reference sequence). V shed 4 bases and J shed 12 bases, with 15 bases lying between them. The CDR3 is made up of 13 amino acids. TCRdb keeps only in-frame clones here, not all; method: immunoSEQ multiplex PCR. Of around 200,000 clones in the sample, around 84% were seen once. The genes are TRBV7-9 and TRBJ1-4, with a tentative D call TRBD1 (6 bases). The sequence derives from a man in his forties who had recovered from COVID-19. The sequencing sample was made of PBMCs or T cells enriched from blood (not recorded which). CDR3 bases: TGTGCCAGCAGCTCCGACACAGGGCGCGAACTGTTTTTT. This encodes CASSSDTGRELFF. The entire variable domain, with the rest obtained from reference TRBV7-9 and TRBJ1-4, is as follows: DTGVSQNPRHKITKRGQNVTFRCDPISEHNRLYWYRQTLGQGPEFLTYFQNEAQLEKSRLLSDRFSAERPKGSFSTLEIQRTEQGDSAMYLCASSSDTGRELFFGSGTQLSVL.